This TCR beta chain is drawn from a study of OX40 agonist ivuxolimab in advanced cancers. The protocol was immunoSEQ multiplex PCR, while the TCRdb copy is restricted to in-frame clones and leaves out a portion. Of 64,000 or so clones listed, 83% were seen once; the top ten hold 0.6% to 0.9%. Trimming stripped 7 bases from V and 6 bases from J, with 12 bases between. This CDR3 spans 13 amino acids. Germline V lookup: CDR1 MNHNY, CDR2 SVGAGI (reference sequence). The TCR originated in an adult with an advanced solid tumor such as melanoma, head and neck, liver or kidney cancer. Material: CD4+ or CD8+ T cells sorted from blood, obtained in a trial of the OX40 agonist ivuxolimab. The chain uses TRBV6-6 and TRBJ2-2; D is perhaps TRBD2 (5 bases). The CDR3 DNA reads as TGTGCCAGCACCTCTAGCTTCCCCGGGGAGCTGTTTTTT. This translates into CASTSSFPGELFF.